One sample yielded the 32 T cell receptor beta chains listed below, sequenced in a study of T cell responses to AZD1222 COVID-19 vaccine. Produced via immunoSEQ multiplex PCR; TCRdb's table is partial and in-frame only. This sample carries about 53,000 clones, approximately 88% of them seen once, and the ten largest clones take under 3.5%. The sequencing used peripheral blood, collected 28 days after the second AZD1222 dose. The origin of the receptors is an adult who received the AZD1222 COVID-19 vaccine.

The CDR3 DNA sequence: TGTGCCAGCAGCTTAGACGCAGGGAAAGGGATCTCCTACGAGCAGTACTTC. Protein: CASSLDAGKGISYEQYF. The chain uses TRBV11-2 and TRBJ2-7, with D maybe TRBD1 (5 bases). The CDR3 sequence is 17 residues long. V was cut by 0 bases and J by 0 bases, with 15 bases left in between. Germline CDR1 reads SGHAT; CDR2 reads FQNNGV.

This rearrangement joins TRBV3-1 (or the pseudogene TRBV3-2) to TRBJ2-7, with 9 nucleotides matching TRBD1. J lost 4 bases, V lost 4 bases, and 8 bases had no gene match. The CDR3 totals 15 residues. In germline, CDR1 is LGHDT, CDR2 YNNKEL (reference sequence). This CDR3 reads CASSLRNRGLYEQYF. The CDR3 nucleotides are TGTGCCAGCAGCCTTCGCAACAGGGGGCTTTACGAGCAGTACTTC.

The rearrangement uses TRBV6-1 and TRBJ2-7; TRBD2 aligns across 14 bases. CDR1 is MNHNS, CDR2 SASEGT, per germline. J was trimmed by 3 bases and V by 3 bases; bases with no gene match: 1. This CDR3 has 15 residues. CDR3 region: CASSETSGRGYEQYF. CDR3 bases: TGTGCCAGCAGTGAGACTAGCGGGAGGGGCTACGAGCAGTACTTC.

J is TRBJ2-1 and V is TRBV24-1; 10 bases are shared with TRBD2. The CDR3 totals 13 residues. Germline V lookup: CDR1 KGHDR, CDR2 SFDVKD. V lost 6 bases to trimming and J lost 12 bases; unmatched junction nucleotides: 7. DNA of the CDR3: TGTGCCACCAGTCAATCTAGCGGGAGTAGGCAGTTCTTC. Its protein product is CATSQSSGSRQFF.

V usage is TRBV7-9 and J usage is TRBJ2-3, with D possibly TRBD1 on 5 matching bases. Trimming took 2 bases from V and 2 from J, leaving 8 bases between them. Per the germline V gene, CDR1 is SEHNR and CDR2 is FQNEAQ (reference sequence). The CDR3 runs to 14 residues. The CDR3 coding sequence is TGTGCCAGCAGCTTATCAGGGCTCACAGATACGCAGTATTTT. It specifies CASSLSGLTDTQYF.

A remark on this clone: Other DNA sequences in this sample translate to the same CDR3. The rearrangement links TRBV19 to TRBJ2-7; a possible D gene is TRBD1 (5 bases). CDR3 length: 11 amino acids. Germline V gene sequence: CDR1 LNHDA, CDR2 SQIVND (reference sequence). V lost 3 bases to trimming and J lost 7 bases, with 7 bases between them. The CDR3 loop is CASSMKGEQYF. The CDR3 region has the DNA TGTGCCAGTAGTATGAAGGGGGAGCAGTACTTC. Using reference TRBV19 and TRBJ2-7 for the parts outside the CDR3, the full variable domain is DGGITQSPKYLFRKEGQNVTLSCEQNLNHDAMYWYRQDPGQGLRLIYYSQIVNDFQKGDIAEGYSVSREKKESFPLTVTSAQKNPTAFYLCASSMKGEQYFGPGTRLTVT.

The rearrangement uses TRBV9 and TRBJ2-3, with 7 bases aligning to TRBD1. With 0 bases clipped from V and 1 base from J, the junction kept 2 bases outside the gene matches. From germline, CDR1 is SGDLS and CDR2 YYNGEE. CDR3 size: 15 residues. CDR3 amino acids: CASSVAGGGTDTQYF. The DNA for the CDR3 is TGTGCCAGCAGCGTAGCAGGGGGTGGCACAGATACGCAGTATTTT.

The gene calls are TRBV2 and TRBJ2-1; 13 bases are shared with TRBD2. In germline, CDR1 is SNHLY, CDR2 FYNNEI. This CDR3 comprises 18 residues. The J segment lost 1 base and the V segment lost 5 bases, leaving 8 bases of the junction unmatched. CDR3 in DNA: TGTGCCAGCAGTCCCGGTGGGACTAGCGGGAAATCCTACAATGAGCAGTTCTTC. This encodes CASSPGGTSGKSYNEQFF.

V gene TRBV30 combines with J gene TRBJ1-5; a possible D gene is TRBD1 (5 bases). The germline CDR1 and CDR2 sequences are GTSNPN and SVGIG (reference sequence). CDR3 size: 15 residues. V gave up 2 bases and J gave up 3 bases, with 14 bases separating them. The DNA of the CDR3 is TGTGCCTGGAGTTTTAAGGGGCTTTACAATCAGCCCCAGCATTTT. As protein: CAWSFKGLYNQPQHF.

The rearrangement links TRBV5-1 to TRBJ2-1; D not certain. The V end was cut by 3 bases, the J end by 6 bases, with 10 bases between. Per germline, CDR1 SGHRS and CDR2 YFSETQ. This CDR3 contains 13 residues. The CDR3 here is CASSSGPTNEQFF. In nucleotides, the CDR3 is TGCGCCAGCAGCTCCGGACCAACCAATGAGCAGTTCTTC.

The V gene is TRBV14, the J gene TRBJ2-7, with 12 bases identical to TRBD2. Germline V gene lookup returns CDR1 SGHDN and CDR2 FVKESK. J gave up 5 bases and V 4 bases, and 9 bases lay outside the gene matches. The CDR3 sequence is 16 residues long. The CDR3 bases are TGTGCCAGCAGCCGGACGACTGGACTAGCGGGAAACGAGCAGTACTTC. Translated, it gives CASSRTTGLAGNEQYF.

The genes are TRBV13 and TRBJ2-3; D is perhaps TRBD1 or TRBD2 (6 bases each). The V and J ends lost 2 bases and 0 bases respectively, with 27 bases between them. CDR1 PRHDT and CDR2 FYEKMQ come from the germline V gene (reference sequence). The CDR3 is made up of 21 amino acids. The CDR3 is CASSLRGPRDKGVRSTDTQYF. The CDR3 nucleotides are TGTGCCAGCAGCTTACGGGGGCCGAGAGATAAGGGGGTACGAAGCACAGATACGCAGTATTTT.

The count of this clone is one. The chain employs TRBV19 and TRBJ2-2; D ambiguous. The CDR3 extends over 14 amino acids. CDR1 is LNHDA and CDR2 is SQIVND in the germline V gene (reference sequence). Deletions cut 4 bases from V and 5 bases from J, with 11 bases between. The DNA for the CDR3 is TGTGCCAGTAGTACGGCAACCGGGACCGGGGAGCTGTTTTTT. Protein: CASSTATGTGELFF.

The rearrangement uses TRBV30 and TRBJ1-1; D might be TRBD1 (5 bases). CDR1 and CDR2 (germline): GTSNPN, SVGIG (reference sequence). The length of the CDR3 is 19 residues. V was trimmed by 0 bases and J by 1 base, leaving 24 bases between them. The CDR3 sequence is CAWSVLTTATSRWNTEAFF. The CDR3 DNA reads TGTGCCTGGAGTGTTCTCACGACAGCCACGAGCCGGTGGAACACTGAAGCTTTCTTT.

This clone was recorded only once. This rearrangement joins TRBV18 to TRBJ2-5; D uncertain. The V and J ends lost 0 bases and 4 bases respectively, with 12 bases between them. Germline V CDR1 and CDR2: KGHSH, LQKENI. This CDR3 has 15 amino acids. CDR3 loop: CASSPPMSPRETQYF. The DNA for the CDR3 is TGTGCCAGCTCACCACCTATGTCGCCGAGAGAGACCCAGTACTTC.

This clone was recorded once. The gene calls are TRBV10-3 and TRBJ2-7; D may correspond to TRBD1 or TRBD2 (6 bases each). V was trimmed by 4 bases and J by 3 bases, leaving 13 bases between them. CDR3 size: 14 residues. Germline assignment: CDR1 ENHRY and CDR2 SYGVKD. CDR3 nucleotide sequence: TGTGCCATCAGTGGGGGGGCGCTTAGCTACGAGCAGTACTTC. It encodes CAISGGALSYEQYF.

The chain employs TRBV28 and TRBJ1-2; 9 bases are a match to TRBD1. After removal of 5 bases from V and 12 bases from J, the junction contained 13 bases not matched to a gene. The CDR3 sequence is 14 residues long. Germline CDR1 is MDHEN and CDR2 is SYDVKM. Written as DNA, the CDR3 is TGTGCCAGCAGTGAAACCGGGACAGGGAATCGACACACCTTC. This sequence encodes CASSETGTGNRHTF.

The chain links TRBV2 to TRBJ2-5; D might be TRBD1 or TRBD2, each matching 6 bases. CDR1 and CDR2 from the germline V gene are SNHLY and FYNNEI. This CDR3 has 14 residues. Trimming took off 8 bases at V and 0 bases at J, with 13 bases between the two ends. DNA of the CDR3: TGTGCCAGCTCCCAGGGGAGGTACCAAGAGACCCAGTACTTC. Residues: CASSQGRYQETQYF.

CDR3 nucleotides: TGTGCCAGCAGCGCCGGAGGGGGGGCACGGAATGAGCAGTTCTTC. Translated: CASSAGGGARNEQFF. The chain carries TRBV7-8 and TRBJ2-1; tentative D call: TRBD2 (7 bases). Germline V gives CDR1 SGHVS, CDR2 FQNEAQ. The V end was cut by 5 bases, the J end by 7 bases, with 18 bases between. CDR3 length: 15 residues.

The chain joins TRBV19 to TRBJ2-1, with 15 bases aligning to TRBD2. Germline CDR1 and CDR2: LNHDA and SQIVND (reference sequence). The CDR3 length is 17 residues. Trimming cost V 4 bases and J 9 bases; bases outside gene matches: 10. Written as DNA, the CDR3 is TGTGCCAGTAGTACTTCGGGACTAGCGGGAGGTCGGGGTGAGCAGTTCTTC. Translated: CASSTSGLAGGRGEQFF.

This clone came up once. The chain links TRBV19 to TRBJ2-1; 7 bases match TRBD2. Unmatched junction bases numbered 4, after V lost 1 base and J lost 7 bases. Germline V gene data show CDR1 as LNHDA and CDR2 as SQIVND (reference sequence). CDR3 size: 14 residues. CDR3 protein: CASSIGTSPNEQFF. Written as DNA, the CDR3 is TGTGCCAGTAGTATAGGGACTAGTCCGAATGAGCAGTTCTTC. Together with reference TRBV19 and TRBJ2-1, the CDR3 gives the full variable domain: DGGITQSPKYLFRKEGQNVTLSCEQNLNHDAMYWYRQDPGQGLRLIYYSQIVNDFQKGDIAEGYSVSREKKESFPLTVTSAQKNPTAFYLCASSIGTSPNEQFFGPGTRLTVL.

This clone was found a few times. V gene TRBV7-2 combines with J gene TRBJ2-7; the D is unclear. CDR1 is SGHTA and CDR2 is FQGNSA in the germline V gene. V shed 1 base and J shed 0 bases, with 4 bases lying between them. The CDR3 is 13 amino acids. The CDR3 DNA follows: TGTGCCAGCAGCTTAGAGGTCTCCTACGAGCAGTACTTC. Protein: CASSLEVSYEQYF.

The CDR3 here is CASRPGQGLRTLNGYTF. Written as DNA, the CDR3 is TGTGCCAGCAGACCGGGACAGGGGTTAAGAACACTAAATGGCTACACCTTC. The V and J genes are TRBV28 and TRBJ1-2; the match to TRBD1 covers 10 bases. In germline, CDR1 is MDHEN, CDR2 SYDVKM. The V segment lost 6 bases and the J segment 6 bases; nucleotides outside the gene matches: 16. CDR3 length: 17 residues.

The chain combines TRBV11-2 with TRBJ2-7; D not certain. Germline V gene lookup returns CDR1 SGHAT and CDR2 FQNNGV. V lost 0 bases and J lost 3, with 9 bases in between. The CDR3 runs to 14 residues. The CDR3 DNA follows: TGTGCCAGCAGCTTAGAGGCCGTTAGCTACGAGCAGTACTTC. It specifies CASSLEAVSYEQYF.

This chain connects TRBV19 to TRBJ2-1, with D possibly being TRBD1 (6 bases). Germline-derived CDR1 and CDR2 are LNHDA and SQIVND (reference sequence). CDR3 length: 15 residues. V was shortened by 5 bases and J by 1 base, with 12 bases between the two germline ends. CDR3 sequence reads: CASSQQGKSYNEQFF. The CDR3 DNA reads TGTGCCAGTAGTCAACAGGGAAAGTCCTACAATGAGCAGTTCTTC.

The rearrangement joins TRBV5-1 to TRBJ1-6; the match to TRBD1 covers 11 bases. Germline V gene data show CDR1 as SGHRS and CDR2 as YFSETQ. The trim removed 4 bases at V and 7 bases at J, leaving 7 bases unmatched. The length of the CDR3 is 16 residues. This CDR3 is CASSLGTGGRNSPLHF. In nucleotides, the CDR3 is TGCGCCAGCAGCCTAGGGACAGGGGGACGGAATTCACCCCTCCACTTT.

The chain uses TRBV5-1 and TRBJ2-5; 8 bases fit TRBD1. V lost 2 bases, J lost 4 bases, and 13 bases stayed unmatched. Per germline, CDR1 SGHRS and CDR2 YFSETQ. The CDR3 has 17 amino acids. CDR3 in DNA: TGCGCCAGCAGCTTCGGACCCAGGGGGCGGTTTGTAGAGACCCAGTACTTC. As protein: CASSFGPRGRFVETQYF.

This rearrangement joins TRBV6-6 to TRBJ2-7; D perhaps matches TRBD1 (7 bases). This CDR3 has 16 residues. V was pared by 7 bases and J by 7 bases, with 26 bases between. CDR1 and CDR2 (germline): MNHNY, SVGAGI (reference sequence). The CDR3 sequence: CASTKKEGAGLKEQYF. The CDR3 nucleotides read TGTGCCAGCACCAAAAAGGAGGGGGCGGGTCTAAAAGAGCAGTACTTC.

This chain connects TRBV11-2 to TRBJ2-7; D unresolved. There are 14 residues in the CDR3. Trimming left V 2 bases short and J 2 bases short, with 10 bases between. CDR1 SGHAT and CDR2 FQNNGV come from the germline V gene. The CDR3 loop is CASSLMATTYEQYF. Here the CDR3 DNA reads TGTGCCAGCAGCTTAATGGCTACAACCTACGAGCAGTACTTC.

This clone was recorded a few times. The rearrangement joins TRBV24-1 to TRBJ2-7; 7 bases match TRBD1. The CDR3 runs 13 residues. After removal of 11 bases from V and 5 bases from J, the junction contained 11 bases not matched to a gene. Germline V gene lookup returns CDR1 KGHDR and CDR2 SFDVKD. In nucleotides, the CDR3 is TGTGCCATCGAGGGGCCGCAGGGGGACGAGCAGTACTTC. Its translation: CAIEGPQGDEQYF.

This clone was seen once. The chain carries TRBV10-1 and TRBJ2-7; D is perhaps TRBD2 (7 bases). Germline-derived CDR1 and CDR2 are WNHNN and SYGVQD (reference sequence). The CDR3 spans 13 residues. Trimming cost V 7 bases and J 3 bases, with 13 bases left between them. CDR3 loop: CASTEGGDYEQYF. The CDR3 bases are TGCGCCAGCACCGAGGGGGGGGACTACGAGCAGTACTTC.

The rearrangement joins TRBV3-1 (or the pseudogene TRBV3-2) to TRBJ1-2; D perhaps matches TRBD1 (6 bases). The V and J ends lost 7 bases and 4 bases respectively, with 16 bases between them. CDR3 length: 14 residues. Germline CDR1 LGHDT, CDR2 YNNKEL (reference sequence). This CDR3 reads CASKQQGSFYGYTF. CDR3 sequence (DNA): TGTGCCAGCAAACAACAGGGTTCTTTCTATGGCTACACCTTC.